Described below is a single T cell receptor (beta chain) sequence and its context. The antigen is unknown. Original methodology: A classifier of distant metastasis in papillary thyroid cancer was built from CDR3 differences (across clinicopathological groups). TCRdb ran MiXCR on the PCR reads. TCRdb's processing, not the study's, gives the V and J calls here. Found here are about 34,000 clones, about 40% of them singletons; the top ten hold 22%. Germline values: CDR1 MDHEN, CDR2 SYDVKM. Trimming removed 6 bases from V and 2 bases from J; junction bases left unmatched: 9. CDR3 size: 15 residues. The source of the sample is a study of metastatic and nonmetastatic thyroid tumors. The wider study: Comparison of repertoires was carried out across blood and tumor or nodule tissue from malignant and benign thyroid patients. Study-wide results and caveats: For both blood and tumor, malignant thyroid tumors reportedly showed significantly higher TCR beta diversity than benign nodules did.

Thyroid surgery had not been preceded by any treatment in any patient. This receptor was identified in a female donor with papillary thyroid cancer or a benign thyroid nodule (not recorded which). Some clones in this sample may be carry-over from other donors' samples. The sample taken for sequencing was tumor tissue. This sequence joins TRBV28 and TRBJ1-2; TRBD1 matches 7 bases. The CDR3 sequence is CASSSGGGGNYGYTF. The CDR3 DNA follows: TGTGCCAGCAGCTCAGGGGGTGGGGGAAACTATGGCTACACCTTC.